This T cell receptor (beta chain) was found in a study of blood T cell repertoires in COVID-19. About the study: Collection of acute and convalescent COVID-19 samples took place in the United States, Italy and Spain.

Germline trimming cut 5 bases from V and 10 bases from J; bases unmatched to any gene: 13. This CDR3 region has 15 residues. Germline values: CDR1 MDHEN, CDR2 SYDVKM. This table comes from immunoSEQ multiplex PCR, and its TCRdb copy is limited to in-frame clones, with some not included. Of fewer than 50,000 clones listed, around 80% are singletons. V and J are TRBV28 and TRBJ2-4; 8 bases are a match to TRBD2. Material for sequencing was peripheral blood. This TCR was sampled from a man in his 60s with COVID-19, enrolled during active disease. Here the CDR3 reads CASSLQGLGVYIQYF. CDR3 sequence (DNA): TGTGCCAGCAGTCTTCAGGGACTAGGGGTCTATATTCAGTACTTC.